The source of this T cell receptor beta chain is a study of cytomegalovirus exposure and HLA in healthy donors. On this clone itself: Its target is not known.

Donors showed nominal health when sampled, although they likely had unrecorded immune exposures. The PCR was carried out with 60 Vbeta primers and 13 Jbeta primers. Generated by immunoSEQ multiplex PCR, the TCRdb table keeps only in-frame clones and is missing some. The sample records about 200,000 clones, approximately 83% being singletons. Study-level results: The study designated 150 or so TCR beta chains cytomegalovirus-associated. An ancestry cluster, one associated with Asian ancestry, reportedly showed fewer N-insertions than the approximately 650-donor mean in a later analysis. The analysis excluded some indistinguishable V segments, including TRBV6-2 and TRBV6-3.

This CDR3 contains 13 residues. Per germline, CDR1 SNHLY and CDR2 FYNNEI. Trimming shortened V by 1 base and J by 8 bases, and 11 bases separated the two germline ends. Specimen: PBMCs. This sequence was found in a boy aged 2 to 10 in good health and CMV-seronegative. The J gene is TRBJ1-2, the V gene TRBV2; D ambiguous. CDR3 protein: CASSEVMESGYTF. CDR3 nucleotide sequence: TGTGCCAGCAGTGAAGTTATGGAGAGCGGCTACACCTTC.